This passage covers 6 T cell receptor beta chains from one sample sequenced in a study of T cells in women clearing cervical HPV infection. Only in-frame clones appear in the TCRdb table, and some are missing; sequencing was by immunoSEQ multiplex PCR. The sample features 20,000 to 25,000 clones, with around 22% in its top ten. The material sequenced was blood buffy coat. All receptors come from a woman aged 18 to 75 with a cervical HPV16 infection that either progressed to CIN3+ or cleared (not recorded which).

Note on this clone: Sequence at one end of the junction differs from germline and may be a read error. The CDR3 end is not reached by the read, which stops 3 residues before it; the germline J gene fills it in. Other DNA sequences of this sample code for an identical CDR3. The rearrangement joins TRBV18 to TRBJ1-3, with D unclear. This CDR3 comprises 16 residues. The germline CDR1 and CDR2 sequences are KGHSH and LQKENI. The CDR3 loop is CASSPATPQNWNTIYF. The part of the CDR3 DNA that was read is TGTGCCAGCTCACCAGCGACACCCCAAAATTGGAACACG.

As to this clone: The read stops 3 residues short of the end of the CDR3; the missing end is completed from the germline J gene. V is TRBV30 and J is TRBJ1-1, with 8 bases aligning to TRBD1. Germline CDR1 and CDR2: GTSNPN and SVGIG (reference sequence). CDR3 length: 15 amino acids. J gave up 6 bases and V 0 bases, and 9 bases lay outside the gene matches. CDR3 bases read: TGTGCCTGGAGTGTACTTGCAGGGGGCGTTTCTGAA. It encodes CAWSVLAGGVSE. The entire CDR3 protein reads CAWSVLAGGVSEAFF.

For this clone: The CDR3 end falls 3 residues outside the read, so it is completed with the germline J gene. V is TRBV30 and J is TRBJ1-5, with D possibly matching TRBD1 (5 bases). The CDR3 covers 17 residues. Germline CDR1 is GTSNPN and CDR2 is SVGIG (reference sequence). V dropped 2 bases and J dropped 9 bases, with 26 bases sitting between them. The sequenced part of the CDR3 DNA is TGTGCCTGGAGTTTCCCTTTTCGTGGGGCGGCCTCGTCGCCC. Translation gives CAWSFPFRGAASSP. The CDR3 in its entirety is CAWSFPFRGAASSPQHF. Full variable domain (missing parts from reference TRBV30 and TRBJ1-5): SQTIHQWPATLVQPVGSPLSLECTVEGTSNPNLYWYRQAAGRGLQLLFYSVGIGQISSEVPQNLSASRPQDRQFILSSKKLLLSDSGFYLCAWSFPFRGAASSPQHFGDGTRLSIL.

In the case of this clone: The CDR3 is cut off 3 residues early in the read; its end comes from the germline J gene. V gene TRBV20-1 combines with J gene TRBJ2-1, with a possible D match to TRBD1 (6 bases). The CDR3 sequence is 14 residues long. Germline V gene data show CDR1 as DFQATT and CDR2 as SNEGSKA (reference sequence). Trimming pared 3 bases from V and 5 bases from J, leaving 14 bases between. The CDR3 DNA, read in part, is TGCAGTGCTAGGTTGGGGGCCTTGGACAATGAG. Translating it yields CSARLGALDNE. The CDR3 in full is CSARLGALDNEQFF.

For this clone: The read gets to within 3 residues of the CDR3 end, and the germline J gene fills in the rest. V usage is TRBV5-1 and J usage is TRBJ2-7, with a tentative D call TRBD1 (6 bases). The CDR3 contains 14 residues. V was clipped by 1 base and J by 3 bases, with 11 bases between them. CDR1 is SGHRS and CDR2 is YFSETQ in the germline V gene. The CDR3 region is CASSLSGGSYEQYF. Incomplete CDR3 DNA: TGCGCCAGCAGCTTGTCTGGGGGCAGCTACGAG.

About this clone: The read ends 3 residues early relative to the CDR3; the germline J gene fills the gap. V usage is TRBV7-6 and J usage is TRBJ1-4, with D perhaps matching TRBD1 (5 bases). The V and J ends lost 6 bases and 0 bases respectively, with 11 bases between them. CDR1 and CDR2 from the germline V gene are SGHVS and FNYEAQ. The CDR3 sequence is 15 residues long. The DNA read from the CDR3 is TGTGCCAGCAGGAAGACAGATACAACTAATGAAAAA. Its translation is CASRKTDTTNEK. The entire CDR3 sequence reads CASRKTDTTNEKLFF.